Shown below are 18 T cell receptor beta chains from a single sample sequenced in a study of T cells in Graves' hyperthyroidism and ophthalmopathy. Amplification of TCR beta CDR3 regions was performed using RNA transcripts as template. The HTBI primer set was used in a first-round RT-PCR of the TCR CDR3. TCRdb called the multiplex PCR reads again in MiXCR, with one record for every CDR3 protein. The sample carries some 320,000 distinct CDR3 sequences, roughly 13% recorded once. The sequenced material came from blood. The receptors shown here come from a woman aged 35 to 49 with Graves' ophthalmopathy.

This clonotype was counted many times. The rearrangement links TRBV2 to TRBJ2-1; D uncertain. The CDR3 runs to 14 residues. Germline CDR1 and CDR2: SNHLY and FYNNEI. The V end lost 2 bases, the J end lost 4 bases, and 9 bases lay between the germline ends. The CDR3 loop reads CASSEKGPYNEQFF. The DNA of the CDR3 is TGTGCCAGCAGTGAAAAGGGCCCTTACAATGAGCAGTTCTTC.

This chain connects TRBV20-1 to TRBJ2-7; TRBD2 aligns across 7 bases. This CDR3 has 15 amino acids. V gave up 3 bases and J gave up 0 bases; unmatched junction bases: 8. Germline V gene lookup returns CDR1 DFQATT and CDR2 SNEGSKA (reference sequence). CDR3 sequence: CSARDSGGGSYEQYF. DNA of the CDR3: TGCAGTGCTAGGGACTCCGGCGGGGGCTCCTACGAGCAGTACTTC.

This clonotype occurred many times. This chain links TRBV3-1 with TRBJ1-5; tentatively, D is TRBD1 (6 bases). CDR3 length: 14 residues. V lost 5 bases to trimming and J lost 6 bases, with 14 bases between them. Germline V gives CDR1 LGHDT, CDR2 YNNKEL (reference sequence). Here the CDR3 reads CASSGAGGGQPQHF. In DNA, the CDR3 is TGTGCCAGCAGCGGGGCGGGGGGCGGTCAGCCCCAGCATTTT.

Many counts were recorded for this clonotype. The chain combines TRBV11-3 with TRBJ2-1; D unresolved. This CDR3 has 14 amino acids. CDR1 is SGHNT and CDR2 is YENEEA in the germline V gene. The V end was cut by 1 base, the J end by 10 bases, with 14 bases between. CDR3 sequence: CASSLGPGSVEQFF. DNA of the CDR3: TGTGCCAGCAGCTTAGGCCCAGGTAGTGTGGAGCAGTTCTTC.

This clonotype was counted between two and nine times. The gene calls are TRBV6-6 and TRBJ2-1, with 15 bases fitting TRBD2. Germline trimming cut 2 bases from V and 6 bases from J; bases unmatched to any gene: 8. The CDR3 extends over 18 amino acids. Germline V lookup: CDR1 MNHNY, CDR2 SVGAGI (reference sequence). CDR3 amino acids: CASSYPGLAGGLSNEQFF. As DNA, the CDR3 is TGTGCCAGCAGTTACCCAGGACTAGCGGGAGGGCTGAGCAATGAGCAGTTCTTC.

In this sample, this clonotype turned up a few times. The chain has TRBV7-9 and TRBJ1-2; D gene unclear. This CDR3 contains 13 residues. V gave up 1 base and J gave up 1 base, with 4 bases separating them. CDR1 is SEHNR, CDR2 FQNEAQ, per germline (reference sequence). The CDR3 coding sequence is TGTGCCAGCAGCTTAGTTAATAACTATGGCTACACCTTC. It specifies CASSLVNNYGYTF.

This clonotype was found a few times. The chain couples TRBV5-1 to TRBJ1-2; 8 bases match TRBD1. Germline V CDR1 and CDR2: SGHRS, YFSETQ. J lost 4 bases, V lost 0 bases, and 5 bases had no gene match. The CDR3 length is 15 residues. The CDR3 spells CASSLGPGQGYGYTF. The CDR3 coding sequence is TGCGCCAGCAGCTTGGGCCCAGGACAGGGCTATGGCTACACCTTC.

This chain connects TRBV4-2 to TRBJ2-7; TRBD1 aligns across 9 bases. CDR1 is LGHNA, CDR2 YNFKEQ, per germline. The CDR3 runs to 14 residues. Germline trimming cut 3 bases from V and 7 bases from J; bases unmatched to any gene: 7. The CDR3 coding sequence is TGTGCCAGCAGCCAGGGACAGGGACTTGAAGAGCAGTACTTC. It specifies CASSQGQGLEEQYF.

This clonotype was found a few times. The V and J genes are TRBV2 and TRBJ2-3; 12 bases agree with TRBD2. Germline CDR1 and CDR2: SNHLY and FYNNEI. The CDR3 runs to 16 residues. V lost 2 bases and J lost 3; bases outside the gene matches: 3. Written as DNA, the CDR3 is TGTGCCAGCAGTGAATTGACTAGCGGGGGTACAGATACGCAGTATTTT. This gives the protein CASSELTSGGTDTQYF.

In this sample, this clonotype turned up many times. The CDR3 loop is CAIRSNNYEQYF. The DNA for the CDR3 is TGTGCCATCAGGTCTAACAACTACGAGCAGTACTTC. The chain joins TRBV10-3 to TRBJ2-7; D remains unclear. CDR1 ENHRY and CDR2 SYGVKD come from the germline V gene. The CDR3 runs to 12 residues. Trimming left V 6 bases short and J 3 bases short, with 9 bases between.

V and J are TRBV6-1 and TRBJ1-4; D perhaps matches TRBD1 (6 bases). Between the trimmed V and J ends, which lost 7 bases and 5 bases, there was a span of 14 bases. The CDR3 has 14 residues. The germline CDR1 and CDR2 sequences are MNHNS and SASEGT. Here the CDR3 reads CASNTGGRNEKLFF. For the CDR3, the DNA is TGTGCCAGCAACACCGGGGGCAGGAATGAAAAACTGTTTTTT.

This clonotype was seen ten or more times. The gene calls are TRBV9 and TRBJ2-1; 7 bases match TRBD2. J lost 5 bases, V lost 5 bases, and 7 bases had no gene match. This CDR3 has 14 residues. Germline CDR1 and CDR2: SGDLS and YYNGEE. CDR3 bases: TGTGCCAGCAGACCGGGACTACCTAACAATGAGCAGTTCTTC. Residues: CASRPGLPNNEQFF.

J is TRBJ2-2 and V is TRBV10-1; D is possibly TRBD2 (5 bases). V was trimmed by 4 bases and J by 10 bases, leaving 13 bases between them. The germline gives CDR1 WNHNN, CDR2 SYGVQD (reference sequence). This CDR3 spans 13 amino acids. The CDR3 spells CASSAGIPPELFF. The CDR3 coding sequence is TGCGCCAGCAGTGCGGGGATTCCCCCGGAGCTGTTTTTT.

The chain links TRBV10-3 to TRBJ1-4; D possibly corresponds to TRBD1 (6 bases). V was pared by 0 bases and J by 5 bases, with 10 bases between. The CDR3 extends over 15 amino acids. CDR1 and CDR2 (germline): ENHRY, SYGVKD. The CDR3 here is CAISESNRENEKLFF. The CDR3 nucleotides read TGTGCCATCAGTGAGTCGAACAGGGAGAATGAAAAACTGTTTTTT.

This clonotype was observed at least ten times. J is TRBJ1-5 and V is TRBV25-1, with D hard to call. The CDR3 is 14 amino acids. The germline V gene has CDR1 MGHDK and CDR2 SYGVNS. Trimming removed 4 bases at V and 3 bases at J, with 10 bases between. The CDR3: CASSVSSNNQPQHF. The CDR3 DNA reads TGTGCCAGCAGTGTATCCAGCAACAATCAGCCCCAGCATTTT.

There are many counts of this clonotype. The chain couples TRBV11-2 to TRBJ1-6, with D unclear. V shed 2 bases and J shed 8 bases, with 7 bases lying between them. This CDR3 is built from 13 residues. Germline lookup yields CDR1 SGHAT and CDR2 FQNNGV. The CDR3 loop reads CASSLTPDSPLHF. Written as DNA, the CDR3 is TGTGCCAGCAGCTTAACTCCGGATTCACCCCTCCACTTT.

This clonotype has a handful of counts. This chain uses TRBV5-1 with TRBJ2-5, with D hard to call. The ends were cut back, 2 bases at V and 5 bases at J, with 13 bases in the middle. Germline V lookup: CDR1 SGHRS, CDR2 YFSETQ. This CDR3 region has 14 residues. CDR3 loop: CASSFRDAGETQYF. CDR3 bases: TGCGCCAGCAGCTTCCGAGACGCCGGGGAGACCCAGTACTTC.

In its sample, this clonotype was seen many times. The chain carries TRBV3-1 and TRBJ1-1; D possibly corresponds to TRBD1 (5 bases). Germline lookup yields CDR1 LGHDT and CDR2 YNNKEL (reference sequence). CDR3 size: 14 residues. V dropped 3 bases and J dropped 3 bases, with 11 bases sitting between them. CDR3 in DNA: TGTGCCAGCAGCCAGTTAGTGGGGGACACTGAAGCTTTCTTT. Protein product: CASSQLVGDTEAFF.